Described below is a single T cell receptor (beta chain) sequence and its context. Source study methods: By means of reference gene primer amplification, nucleated cell counts were estimated. Clones were sequenced by immunoSEQ multiplex PCR, and TCRdb holds only the in-frame ones, with some missing. The V and J calls and clone size were taken over from that table, and D and trimming were inferred from the DNA. The sample shows about 34,000 clones, 80% to 90% of them seen only once. CDR3 length equals 12 residues. Germline V CDR1 and CDR2: SGHVS, FNYEAQ. V lost 2 bases, J lost 4 bases, and 6 bases lay in between. This sample was taken from a study of blood T cell repertoires in COVID-19. For the study at large: Whether acute or convalescent, the COVID-19 samples came from the United States, Italy and Spain. T cells, B-cell-depleted T cells, or PBMCs supplied cDNA or gDNA.

The source material was peripheral blood. This clonotype originated in a man aged 55 to 69 with active COVID-19. The V gene is TRBV7-6, the J gene TRBJ2-7, with D possibly TRBD1 on 6 matching bases. CDR3 sequence: CASSLQGYEQYF. CDR3 bases: TGTGCCAGCAGCTTACAGGGGTACGAGCAGTACTTC.